These T cell receptor beta chains were read from a single sample in a study of shared clonotypes between healthy human individuals. Assay used: immunoSEQ multiplex PCR; TCRdb lists only in-frame clones, some missing. The sample shows approximately 980,000 clones, around 80% of them seen only once. The sequenced sample consisted of memory CD4+ T cells sorted from blood. Every receptor here comes from a man aged 18 to 29 in good health. Both conserved end residues are part of each CDR3. The order of the fields is V gene, clone size, D gene, J gene, CDR3 DNA, CDR3 protein. The D gene is left open where the match is weak. Size is omitted from some rows. Given values are once, few, many or a class for expanded clones.

v_call: TRBV5-1
clone_size: .
d_call: TRBD2
j_call: TRBJ2-1
cdr3_nt: TGCGCCAGCAGCCCACGGGGAGCGGGAGGGCCCTCTTACAATGAGCAGTTCTTC
cdr3_aa: CASSPRGAGGPSYNEQFF

v_call: TRBV11-3
clone_size: .
d_call: TRBD1
j_call: TRBJ1-3
cdr3_nt: TGTGCCAGCAGCTTCCGGGACAGGGGGCCCTCTGGAAACACCATATATTTT
cdr3_aa: CASSFRDRGPSGNTIYF

v_call: TRBV19
clone_size: .
d_call: TRBD1
j_call: TRBJ1-2
cdr3_nt: TGTGCCAGTAGTATACTCGGACAGGGATTTGGCTACACCTTC
cdr3_aa: CASSILGQGFGYTF

v_call: TRBV4-1
clone_size: .
d_call: TRBD2
j_call: TRBJ2-3
cdr3_nt: TGCGCCAGCAGCCAAGATAGCAGCGGGAGAAGGGATACGCAGTATTTT
cdr3_aa: CASSQDSSGRRDTQYF

v_call: TRBV6-1
clone_size: .
d_call: .
j_call: TRBJ1-5
cdr3_nt: TGTGCCAGCGGTACTTCAGGTAGCAATCAGCCCCAGCATTTT
cdr3_aa: CASGTSGSNQPQHF

v_call: TRBV30
clone_size: .
d_call: .
j_call: TRBJ2-3
cdr3_nt: TGTGCCTGGAGTGTAAGTTCAGATACGCAGTATTTT
cdr3_aa: CAWSVSSDTQYF

v_call: TRBV7-9
clone_size: .
d_call: .
j_call: TRBJ1-2
cdr3_nt: TGTGCCAGCAGCTTAAAATCGAACCTCTATGGCTACACCTTC
cdr3_aa: CASSLKSNLYGYTF

v_call: TRBV2
clone_size: .
d_call: .
j_call: TRBJ2-7
cdr3_nt: TGTGCCAGCAGCCCCACTAGTTACTACGAGCAGTACTTC
cdr3_aa: CASSPTSYYEQYF

v_call: TRBV5-3
clone_size: .
d_call: .
j_call: TRBJ1-2
cdr3_nt: TGTGCCAGAAGCCCTCCCCCCGGGTACTTCTCTGGCTACACCTTC
cdr3_aa: CARSPPPGYFSGYTF

v_call: TRBV7-9
clone_size: .
d_call: TRBD1
j_call: TRBJ1-2
cdr3_nt: TGTGCCAGCAGCTCCAGGGACAGGGGAGACTTTGGCTACACCTTC
cdr3_aa: CASSSRDRGDFGYTF

v_call: TRBV7-9
clone_size: .
d_call: TRBD2
j_call: TRBJ2-1
cdr3_nt: TGTGCCAGCAGCTTGACCCGGGGGGGCTGGATCCATGAGCAGTTCTTC
cdr3_aa: CASSLTRGGWIHEQFF

v_call: TRBV19
clone_size: .
d_call: .
j_call: TRBJ2-6
cdr3_nt: TGTGCCAGCACTTGGATCTCTGGGGCCAACGTCCTGACTTTC
cdr3_aa: CASTWISGANVLTF

v_call: TRBV10-3
clone_size: .
d_call: TRBD1
j_call: TRBJ2-1
cdr3_nt: TGTGCCATGGGACAGGGTCTCAACAATGAGCAGTTCTTC
cdr3_aa: CAMGQGLNNEQFF

v_call: TRBV7-2
clone_size: once
d_call: .
j_call: TRBJ2-1
cdr3_nt: TGTGCCAGCAGCTTAGGTTTCGATGAGCAGTTCTTC
cdr3_aa: CASSLGFDEQFF

v_call: TRBV27
clone_size: .
d_call: TRBD2
j_call: TRBJ2-5
cdr3_nt: TGTGCCAGCAGTTCGAGGACTAGCGGGGATCAAGAGACCCAGTACTTC
cdr3_aa: CASSSRTSGDQETQYF

v_call: TRBV5-1
clone_size: .
d_call: .
j_call: TRBJ2-7
cdr3_nt: TGCGCCAGCAGCTTGCCGGAGGGCTGGGAGCAGTACTTC
cdr3_aa: CASSLPEGWEQYF

v_call: TRBV30
clone_size: .
d_call: TRBD2
j_call: TRBJ2-1
cdr3_nt: TGTGCCTGGACTACCGTGCTAGGACTAGCGGTACTCAATGAGCAGTTCTTC
cdr3_aa: CAWTTVLGLAVLNEQFF

v_call: TRBV7-2
clone_size: .
d_call: .
j_call: TRBJ2-4
cdr3_nt: TGTGCCAGCAGCTTAGATGCAGGAGGGACCAAAAACATTCAGTACTTC
cdr3_aa: CASSLDAGGTKNIQYF

v_call: TRBV5-1
clone_size: .
d_call: .
j_call: TRBJ2-6
cdr3_nt: TGCGCCAGCAGCTTGCTATCGTTAGGGGGCTCTGGGGCCAACGTCCTGACTTTC
cdr3_aa: CASSLLSLGGSGANVLTF

v_call: TRBV6-5
clone_size: few
d_call: TRBD2
j_call: TRBJ2-5
cdr3_nt: TGTGCCAGCGGGGACGGGGGGGCCCGAGAGACCCAGTACTTC
cdr3_aa: CASGDGGARETQYF

v_call: TRBV28
clone_size: .
d_call: TRBD1
j_call: TRBJ2-3
cdr3_nt: TGTGCCAGCAGCTTCACCGGGACAGGGTCAACTAGCACAGATACGCAGTATTTT
cdr3_aa: CASSFTGTGSTSTDTQYF

v_call: TRBV5-1
clone_size: .
d_call: TRBD1
j_call: TRBJ1-2
cdr3_nt: TGCGCCAGCAGCAGTGGCCGGGGACAGGGAAACTATGGCTACACCTTC
cdr3_aa: CASSSGRGQGNYGYTF

v_call: TRBV27
clone_size: .
d_call: .
j_call: TRBJ1-2
cdr3_nt: TGTGCCAGCAGCACAGAGGCGGGGGCGGACACCTTC
cdr3_aa: CASSTEAGADTF

v_call: TRBV6-1
clone_size: .
d_call: .
j_call: TRBJ1-6
cdr3_nt: TGTGCCAGCAGTGTAGGTCGGGGCCAGGTTAATTCACCCCTCCACTTT
cdr3_aa: CASSVGRGQVNSPLHF

v_call: TRBV11-2
clone_size: .
d_call: .
j_call: TRBJ2-1
cdr3_nt: TGTGCCAGCAGCTTGACTACCTCCTACAATGAGCAGTTCTTC
cdr3_aa: CASSLTTSYNEQFF

v_call: TRBV5-6
clone_size: .
d_call: .
j_call: TRBJ1-5
cdr3_nt: TGTGCCAGCAGCTTATATATCGAGTCTAGCAATCAGCCCCAGCATTTT
cdr3_aa: CASSLYIESSNQPQHF

v_call: TRBV10-1
clone_size: .
d_call: TRBD2
j_call: TRBJ2-3
cdr3_nt: TGCGCCAGCAGTACGACTAGCGGGAGTGACACAGATACGCAGTATTTT
cdr3_aa: CASSTTSGSDTDTQYF

v_call: TRBV5-5
clone_size: .
d_call: .
j_call: TRBJ1-1
cdr3_nt: TGTGCCAGCAGCCAACTTGTGTTGAACACTGAAGCTTTCTTT
cdr3_aa: CASSQLVLNTEAFF

v_call: TRBV19
clone_size: .
d_call: .
j_call: TRBJ2-7
cdr3_nt: TGTGCCAGTAGTATATCGGGTCGCGAGCAGTACTTC
cdr3_aa: CASSISGREQYF

v_call: TRBV5-1
clone_size: .
d_call: TRBD2
j_call: TRBJ2-3
cdr3_nt: TGCGCCAGCAGTGAGGGGACTAGCGCAGATACGCAGTATTTT
cdr3_aa: CASSEGTSADTQYF

v_call: TRBV28
clone_size: once
d_call: TRBD1
j_call: TRBJ1-5
cdr3_nt: TGTGCCAGCAGTTTAGGAGGGACAGAGCGCAATCAGCCCCAGCATTTT
cdr3_aa: CASSLGGTERNQPQHF

v_call: TRBV28
clone_size: few
d_call: .
j_call: TRBJ1-4
cdr3_nt: TGTGCCAGCAGTTTGCCCGGGACCAGTAATGAAAAACTGTTTTTT
cdr3_aa: CASSLPGTSNEKLFF

v_call: TRBV4-1
clone_size: .
d_call: TRBD2
j_call: TRBJ2-5
cdr3_nt: TGCGCCAGCAGCCCTGGACTAGCGGGCCTTTCCTGGGGGACCCAGTACTTC
cdr3_aa: CASSPGLAGLSWGTQYF

v_call: TRBV6-4
clone_size: .
d_call: .
j_call: TRBJ1-6
cdr3_nt: TGTGCCAGCAGCCTCCGGGACGGCAATGGACCCCTCCACTTT
cdr3_aa: CASSLRDGNGPLHF

v_call: TRBV6-6
clone_size: .
d_call: .
j_call: TRBJ2-4
cdr3_nt: TGTGCCAGCAAGAACGGGGGGGACAGCCTCATTCAGTACTTC
cdr3_aa: CASKNGGDSLIQYF

v_call: TRBV18
clone_size: .
d_call: TRBD2
j_call: TRBJ2-2
cdr3_nt: TGTGCCAGCTCACCACCTAGCGGGTCGTCCGGGGAGCTGTTTTTT
cdr3_aa: CASSPPSGSSGELFF

v_call: TRBV4-1
clone_size: few
d_call: TRBD2
j_call: TRBJ2-2
cdr3_nt: TGCGCCAGCAGCCCCCGGAGTAGCGGGATAGTCGGGGAGCTGTTTTTT
cdr3_aa: CASSPRSSGIVGELFF

v_call: TRBV18
clone_size: .
d_call: .
j_call: TRBJ1-3
cdr3_nt: TGTGCCAGCTCACCAGGGGAAAACACCATATATTTT
cdr3_aa: CASSPGENTIYF

v_call: TRBV10-2
clone_size: .
d_call: .
j_call: TRBJ1-5
cdr3_nt: TGCGCCAGCAGTGACGCACGTGCGGGTCAGCCCCAGCATTTT
cdr3_aa: CASSDARAGQPQHF

v_call: TRBV7-6
clone_size: .
d_call: .
j_call: TRBJ2-2
cdr3_nt: TGTGCCAGCAGCTCCGTCCTAGTGCGAGGGTCCACCGGGGAGCTGTTTTTT
cdr3_aa: CASSSVLVRGSTGELFF

v_call: TRBV6-6
clone_size: .
d_call: TRBD1
j_call: TRBJ1-2
cdr3_nt: TGTGCCAGCAGTTCACAGGGGGCACACTATGGCTACACCTTC
cdr3_aa: CASSSQGAHYGYTF

v_call: TRBV11-1
clone_size: .
d_call: .
j_call: TRBJ1-1
cdr3_nt: TGTGCCAGCAGCGTAGGACAGCCTGAAGCTTTCTTT
cdr3_aa: CASSVGQPEAFF

v_call: TRBV10-3
clone_size: .
d_call: TRBD1
j_call: TRBJ1-2
cdr3_nt: TGTGCCATCAGTGAGGACTCCGGGACAGGCCGTGGCTACACCTTC
cdr3_aa: CAISEDSGTGRGYTF

v_call: TRBV7-2
clone_size: .
d_call: .
j_call: TRBJ2-1
cdr3_nt: TGTGCCAGCAGAAAAGGCGTGAGCTCCTACAATGAGCAGTTCTTC
cdr3_aa: CASRKGVSSYNEQFF

v_call: TRBV7-2
clone_size: .
d_call: .
j_call: TRBJ1-2
cdr3_nt: TGTGCCAGCAGCATCGGAGAGAACTATGGCTACACCTTC
cdr3_aa: CASSIGENYGYTF

v_call: TRBV7-2
clone_size: .
d_call: TRBD1
j_call: TRBJ2-5
cdr3_nt: TGTGCCAGCAGCTCAGGGGGCGGGGAGACCCAGTACTTC
cdr3_aa: CASSSGGGETQYF

v_call: TRBV5-6
clone_size: few
d_call: TRBD1
j_call: TRBJ2-2
cdr3_nt: TGTGCCAGCAGCTTCGGGACAGGGGGCGGCACCGGGGAGCTGTTTTTT
cdr3_aa: CASSFGTGGGTGELFF

v_call: TRBV5-1
clone_size: .
d_call: .
j_call: TRBJ1-3
cdr3_nt: TGCGCCAGCAGCTTCACACAGGAGAGAAACACCATATATTTT
cdr3_aa: CASSFTQERNTIYF

v_call: TRBV5-1
clone_size: few
d_call: .
j_call: TRBJ2-2
cdr3_nt: TGCGCCAGCCGCCCCCAGGTAGGGACCGGGGAGCTGTTTTTT
cdr3_aa: CASRPQVGTGELFF